The clone carrying this T cell receptor (beta chain) was recorded at least ten times. No antigen is known for it. Both TRBC1 and TRBC2 were covered by a beta constant-region primer of two equimolar oligonucleotides. Nested alpha and beta constant-region primers with the SP2 primer drove four PCR rounds on ligated cDNA. TCRdb re-derived calls from the UMI-ligation and nested PCR reads in MiXCR, one entry per CDR3 protein. The repertoire holds 150,000 or so distinct CDR3 sequences, roughly 22% seen once, with roughly 0.1% in the top ten. The sample originates from a study of naive and memory T cell subsets. Points from the study as a whole: Naive repertoires, especially CD8, held a few larger clonotypes, possibly memory cells re-expressing CD45RA. Expression changes during T cell differentiation may affect RNA-based TCR counts.

Germline CDR1 reads DFQATT; CDR2 reads SNEGSKA (reference sequence). V was trimmed by 1 base and J by 2 bases, leaving 15 bases between them. The CDR3 has 15 residues. The sequenced sample was naive CD4+ T cells from blood. The chain recombines TRBV20-1 with TRBJ2-7; the D gene is possibly TRBD2 (5 bases). This receptor was obtained from a human donor in good health. CDR3 DNA sequence: TGCAGTGCTAGAGCGGCGGGTAGCACGCCCTACGAGCAGTACTTC. It yields the protein CSARAAGSTPYEQYF.